Each of the 6 T cell receptor beta chains below was sequenced from the same sample in a study of cytomegalovirus exposure and HLA in healthy donors. The PCR had 60 Vbeta and 13 Jbeta primers. Measured with immunoSEQ multiplex PCR; TCRdb has only the in-frame clones, and not every one. Among some 160,000 clones listed, roughly 80% were seen once. The source material was PBMCs. These receptor sequences come from a woman in her 30s in good health and CMV-seronegative.

The table lists this clone with a count of one. The chain carries TRBV15 and TRBJ2-3, with 7 nucleotides matching TRBD2. The CDR3 runs to 16 residues. Germline CDR1 and CDR2: LNHNV and YYDKDF (reference sequence). Germline trimming cut 3 bases from V and 0 bases from J; bases unmatched to any gene: 6. CDR3 in DNA: TGTGCCACCAGCAGGGGGACTAACCCCAGCACAGATACGCAGTATTTT. Translated: CATSRGTNPSTDTQYF.

The gene calls are TRBV28 and TRBJ1-2; a possible D gene is TRBD1 (5 bases). The CDR3 length is 14 residues. Trimming left V 5 bases short and J 4 bases short, with 14 bases between. Per the germline V gene, CDR1 is MDHEN and CDR2 is SYDVKM. CDR3 sequence reads: CASSSSQGSYGYTF. In DNA, the CDR3 is TGTGCCAGCAGTAGCAGTCAGGGATCCTATGGCTACACCTTC.

In its sample, this clone was seen once. The chain has TRBV10-1 and TRBJ1-5; no firm D call. Germline V CDR1 and CDR2: WNHNN, SYGVQD (reference sequence). Trimming took 6 bases from V and 0 from J, leaving 15 bases between them. The CDR3 is made up of 16 amino acids. The CDR3 DNA sequence: TGCGCCAGCAGCCCATCTATGGAGGTTAGCAATCAGCCCCAGCATTTT. Translated: CASSPSMEVSNQPQHF.

The J gene is TRBJ1-2, the V gene TRBV2; 7 bases map to TRBD1. The CDR3 spans 14 residues. Germline CDR1 SNHLY, CDR2 FYNNEI. The trim removed 6 bases at V and 4 bases at J, leaving 8 bases unmatched. The CDR3 spells CASRGDRAIYGYTF. In nucleotides, the CDR3 is TGTGCCAGCAGGGGGGACAGAGCTATCTATGGCTACACCTTC.

This chain connects TRBV7-2 to TRBJ2-5; 8 bases line up with TRBD2. The CDR3 runs to 15 residues. Per germline, CDR1 SGHTA and CDR2 FQGNSA. With 2 bases clipped from V and 5 bases from J, the junction kept 7 bases outside the gene matches. CDR3 residues: CASSLSGGPRETQYF. In DNA form, the CDR3 reads TGTGCCAGCAGCTTATCGGGGGGGCCTCGGGAGACCCAGTACTTC.

The chain employs TRBV11-2 and TRBJ2-7; D unclear. V was shortened by 2 bases and J by 2 bases, with 7 bases between the two germline ends. Germline loops: CDR1 SGHAT, CDR2 FQNNGV. The CDR3 covers 13 residues. This CDR3 reads CASSLYRAYEQYF. The CDR3 bases are TGTGCCAGCAGCTTATATCGGGCCTACGAGCAGTACTTC.